This T cell receptor (beta chain) came from a study of cytomegalovirus exposure and HLA in healthy donors. Regarding the study as a whole: TCR beta V- and J-gene trimming, according to a later analysis, was linked to a missense DCLRE1C variant. Some V segments (TRBV6-2 and TRBV6-3 among them) were excluded as indistinguishable.

CDR3 length equals 12 residues. The germline V gene has CDR1 MNHEY and CDR2 SMNVEV (reference sequence). Trimming removed 8 bases from V and 5 bases from J; junction bases left unmatched: 3. In regard to this clone: Its specificity is not known.

Each of the donors was a healthy bone marrow donor. The primer mix had 60 Vbeta and 13 Jbeta primers. Per the original data handling: Among the unique TCR beta chains that a later analysis counted, about 85 million in all, about 12 million were shared. Clones were sequenced by immunoSEQ multiplex PCR, and TCRdb holds only the in-frame ones, with some missing. V and J calls and clone size are as listed in that table; D and trimming were resolved from the DNA. The table shows about 43,000 clones, with about two thirds occurring only once. Sequencing was done on a sample of PBMCs. The V and J genes are TRBV27 and TRBJ2-1, with TRBD2 identical over 7 bases. The TCR originated in a man aged 55 to 70 in good health and CMV-seropositive. CDR3 DNA: TGTGCCAGCCGGGACTACGACAATGAGCAGTTCTTC. It yields the protein CASRDYDNEQFF.